The source of this T cell receptor (beta chain) is a study of regulatory T cells in long-lasting Graves disease. The TCR beta library used iRepertoire HTBI primers with Arm-PCR amplification of CDR3. TCRdb processed the multiplex PCR reads anew with MiXCR; each CDR3 protein has one entry. The data show some 340,000 distinct CDR3 sequences, with 12% seen just once and around 18% held by the top ten. Indicated time point: newly diagnosed GD, antithyroid drugs for less than 3 months. Researchers made the TCR library from RNA that was extracted from PBMCs. Germline values: CDR1 MDHEN, CDR2 SYDVKM. Trimming cost V 9 bases and J 0 bases, with 21 bases left between them. The CDR3 extends over 17 amino acids. This clonotype was counted many times. A further study also used this sample, focusing on T cells in Graves' hyperthyroidism and ophthalmopathy.

This rearrangement joins TRBV28 to TRBJ1-5; tentative D call: TRBD1 (5 bases). The TCR sequence derives from a woman between 18 and 29 years old with Graves disease. Sequences were derived from peripheral blood mononuclear cells (PBMCs), sampled at new diagnosis, from a patient treated with antithyroid drugs. The CDR3 spells CASNNHDRVYSNQPQHF. The CDR3 bases are TGTGCCAGTAACAACCATGACAGAGTATATAGCAATCAGCCCCAGCATTTT.